The 18 T cell receptor beta chains below come from one sample, sequenced in a study of blood T cell repertoires in COVID-19. The assay was immunoSEQ multiplex PCR, and TCRdb's table has in-frame clones only and misses some. The sample shows 250,000 to 300,000 clones, roughly 87% of them seen only once. Sequences were obtained from peripheral blood. These TCRs come from a woman aged 50 to 65 who had recovered from COVID-19.

V is TRBV6-5 and J is TRBJ1-5, with TRBD1 as a possible D gene (6 bases). Per germline, CDR1 MNHEY and CDR2 SVGAGI. The CDR3 sequence is 15 residues long. V lost 6 bases and J lost 4, with 16 bases in between. The CDR3 sequence: CASRISGQTNQPQHF. In nucleotides, the CDR3 is TGTGCCAGCAGGATATCAGGACAGACAAATCAGCCCCAGCATTTT.

The chain links TRBV29-1 to TRBJ2-3; D not resolved. Trimming cost V 6 bases and J 4 bases, with 14 bases left between them. CDR3 size: 13 residues. Germline V gives CDR1 SQVTM, CDR2 ANQGSEA. CDR3 sequence: CSVNIFPADTQYF. CDR3 DNA: TGCAGCGTCAACATATTCCCCGCAGATACGCAGTATTTT.

Comments on this clone: The same CDR3 arises from other DNA sequences in this sample as well. The chain recombines TRBV7-9 with TRBJ2-1; D is unclear. The CDR3 totals 12 residues. Between the trimmed V and J ends, which lost 4 bases and 3 bases, there was a span of 4 bases. Looked up from germline, CDR1 is SEHNR and CDR2 is FQNEAQ (reference sequence). The chain's CDR3 is CASSSIYNEQFF. In nucleotides, the CDR3 is TGTGCCAGCAGCTCCATCTACAATGAGCAGTTCTTC.

The rearrangement joins TRBV27 to TRBJ2-2; possibly TRBD1 for D (5 bases). This CDR3 is 15 amino acids long. V was cut by 4 bases and J by 7 bases, with 16 bases left in between. The germline gives CDR1 MNHEY, CDR2 SMNVEV (reference sequence). The CDR3 region is CASSSTQGNHGELFF. The CDR3 nucleotides are TGTGCCAGCAGTTCGACGCAGGGAAACCACGGGGAGCTGTTTTTT.

V and J are TRBV12-5 and TRBJ2-3, with D possibly TRBD1 on 6 matching bases. The CDR3 has 15 residues. Germline V gives CDR1 LGHNT, CDR2 FRNRAP. The germline V and J ends were trimmed by 2 bases and 3 bases, with 12 bases remaining between them. CDR3 protein: CASGLLRGGTDTQYF. The CDR3 region has the DNA TGTGCTAGTGGTTTGCTCAGGGGTGGAACAGATACGCAGTATTTT. Using reference TRBV12-5 and TRBJ2-3 for the parts outside the CDR3, the full variable domain is DARVTQTPRHKVTEMGQEVTMRCQPILGHNTVFWYRQTMMQGLELLAYFRNRAPLDDSGMPKDRFSAEMPDATLATLKIQPSEPRDSAVYFCASGLLRGGTDTQYFGPGTRLTVL.

Written as DNA, the CDR3 is TGTGCCAGCAGCTCAGTAGCGGGGCTACACTACGAGCAGTACTTC. Protein: CASSSVAGLHYEQYF. The chain is built from TRBV11-2 and TRBJ2-7, with 8 bases aligning to TRBD2. After removal of 4 bases from V and 3 bases from J, the junction contained 8 bases not matched to a gene. Germline CDR1 and CDR2: SGHAT and FQNNGV. The CDR3 runs 15 residues.

This chain connects TRBV7-9 to TRBJ1-6; D is perhaps TRBD1 (5 bases). The germline CDR1 and CDR2 sequences are SEHNR and FQNEAQ (reference sequence). CDR3 length: 15 amino acids. Deletions cut 3 bases from V and 7 bases from J, with 13 bases between. The CDR3 is CASSLVEQANSPLHF. The CDR3 region has the DNA TGTGCCAGCAGCTTGGTGGAACAGGCAAATTCACCCCTCCACTTT.

CDR3 sequence (DNA): TGTGCCAGCAAGGGAGTTCAGAACACTGAAGCTTTCTTT. It specifies CASKGVQNTEAFF. The gene calls are TRBV11-3 and TRBJ1-1; unclear D gene. V lost 7 bases and J lost 1, with 10 bases in between. The CDR3 spans 13 residues. In germline, CDR1 is SGHNT, CDR2 YENEEA.

The chain has TRBV21-1 and TRBJ2-7; the table's D call of TRBD2 was not tested on the DNA. TRBV21-1 is marked as a pseudogene. CDR3 length: 16 residues. CDR3 sequence: CASSKDGLAGDYEQYF. CDR3 coding DNA: TGTGCCAGCAGCAAAGACGGACTAGCGGGAGACTACGAGCAGTACTTC.

The rearrangement joins TRBV6-2 or TRBV6-3 to TRBJ2-3; 7 nucleotides line up with TRBD2. In germline, CDR1 is MNHEY, CDR2 SVGEGT. After removal of 0 bases from V and 4 bases from J, the junction contained 7 bases not matched to a gene. The CDR3 runs to 16 residues. The chain's CDR3 is CASSYSPGAGPDTQYF. CDR3 coding DNA: TGTGCCAGCAGTTACTCCCCGGGAGCGGGGCCAGATACGCAGTATTTT.

The chain couples TRBV27 to TRBJ1-2; 12 nucleotides line up with TRBD1. The CDR3 totals 17 residues. Germline trimming cut 1 base from V and 5 bases from J; bases unmatched to any gene: 8. Per germline, CDR1 MNHEY and CDR2 SMNVEV (reference sequence). CDR3 in DNA: TGTGCCAGCAGTTTATGGGGACAGGGGGCTAGCGGATATGGCTACACCTTC. Translation gives CASSLWGQGASGYGYTF.

The chain uses TRBV29-1 and TRBJ2-5; perhaps TRBD1 as D (6 bases). Trimming stripped 7 bases from V and 2 bases from J, with 11 bases between. The CDR3 loop spans 12 amino acids. Germline CDR1 and CDR2: SQVTM and ANQGSEA. The CDR3 loop is CSAETGQETQYF. DNA for the CDR3: TGCAGCGCAGAAACAGGGCAAGAGACCCAGTACTTC.

The chain joins TRBV4-1 to TRBJ1-1, with D possibly TRBD1 on 5 matching bases. Germline V gene lookup returns CDR1 MGHRA and CDR2 YSYEKL. V was cut by 0 bases and J by 0 bases, with 11 bases left in between. CDR3 size: 16 residues. The CDR3 region is CASSQDGGGMNTEAFF. The CDR3 nucleotides read TGCGCCAGCAGCCAAGATGGGGGGGGAATGAACACTGAAGCTTTCTTT.

The chain employs TRBV5-5 and TRBJ1-6; D gene ambiguous. Looked up from germline, CDR1 is SGHKS and CDR2 is YYEKEE (reference sequence). This CDR3 has 15 amino acids. V lost 1 base, J lost 6 bases, and 11 bases lay in between. The CDR3 reads CASSLWRDGNSPLHF. In DNA form, the CDR3 reads TGTGCCAGCAGCTTGTGGAGGGATGGTAATTCACCCCTCCACTTT.

The chain carries TRBV7-2 and TRBJ2-1, with 10 bases matching TRBD2. The J segment lost 6 bases and the V segment lost 5 bases, leaving 4 bases of the junction unmatched. Germline loops: CDR1 SGHTA, CDR2 FQGNSA. There are 14 residues in the CDR3. CDR3 sequence reads: CASSLQRGGNEQFF. The CDR3 DNA reads TGTGCCAGCAGCCTCCAGCGGGGGGGCAATGAGCAGTTCTTC. Full variable domain (rest looked up from reference TRBV7-2 and TRBJ2-1): GAGVSQSPSNKVTEKGKDVELRCDPISGHTALYWYRQSLGQGLEFLIYFQGNSAPDKSGLPSDRFSAERTGGSVSTLTIQRTQQEDSAVYLCASSLQRGGNEQFFGPGTRLTVL.

Here the CDR3 reads CASSLGVRGEETEAFF. CDR3 in DNA: TGTGCCAGCAGCTTAGGTGTCCGGGGGGAAGAGACTGAAGCTTTCTTT. The gene calls are TRBV7-9 and TRBJ1-1; D might be TRBD1 (5 bases). The CDR3 is made up of 16 amino acids. Germline-derived CDR1 and CDR2 are SEHNR and FQNEAQ (reference sequence). Trimming removed 1 base at V and 5 bases at J, with 17 bases between.

The V gene is TRBV28, the J gene TRBJ1-2; 7 nucleotides align to TRBD1. Germline trimming cut 3 bases from V and 7 bases from J; bases unmatched to any gene: 8. Germline V gene lookup returns CDR1 MDHEN and CDR2 SYDVKM. This CDR3 region has 14 residues. CDR3 loop: CASSFLGGVSGYTF. In nucleotides, the CDR3 is TGTGCCAGCAGTTTTTTAGGGGGCGTATCTGGCTACACCTTC.

This chain uses TRBV12-5 with TRBJ1-2, with a tentative D call TRBD1 (6 bases). Deletions cut 1 base from V and 2 bases from J, with 14 bases between. CDR1 and CDR2 from the germline V gene are LGHNT and FRNRAP. The CDR3 consists of 16 residues. The DNA for the CDR3 is TGTGCTAGTGGTTTGGCTACAGGGATTTCCAACTATGGCTACACCTTC. This encodes CASGLATGISNYGYTF.